Following are 26 T cell receptor beta chains from one sample sequenced in a study of identical twins (dated by TCRdb to the mid-2010s). The receptor library was made with 5' RACE. The sample was run on an Illumina HiSeq 2000. The raw public data were reprocessed by TCRdb itself: fastp quality trimming at Q25, MiXCR clonotype calling, in-frame beta chains only. Records with the same CDR3 protein are collapsed into one entry carrying the most frequent genes and DNA. The sample table shows about 690,000 distinct CDR3 sequences, and around 6% are seen once. The ten biggest clones cover approximately 2% of the sample. Sequencing used naive T cells sorted from blood. The meaning of the sample's cell subset or site label: cells isolated with a human naive T-cell isolation kit. These receptor sequences come from a man between 18 and 29 years old in good health.

This clonotype appeared many times. V is TRBV12-3 or TRBV12-4 and J is TRBJ2-4; TRBD1 aligns across 7 bases. The CDR3 is 15 residues long. After removal of 1 base from V and 3 bases from J, the junction contained 3 bases not matched to a gene. In nucleotides, the CDR3 is TGTGCCAGCAGTTTAGGAGGGACAGACAAAAACATTCAGTACTTC. This codes for CASSLGGTDKNIQYF.

This clonotype has a count of ten or more. The chain joins TRBV7-2 to TRBJ2-5; 7 bases match TRBD1. V shed 1 base and J 5 bases; nucleotides not matched to a gene: 10. Germline assignment: CDR1 SGHTA and CDR2 FQGNSA. The CDR3 extends over 16 amino acids. CDR3 in DNA: TGTGCCAGCAGCTTAGGTGGGGCAGGGGGAGTTGAGACCCAGTACTTC. It codes for CASSLGGAGGVETQYF.

V and J are TRBV5-6 and TRBJ1-1; D is undetermined. V shed 2 bases and J shed 1 base, with 12 bases lying between them. There are 15 residues in the CDR3. The germline gives CDR1 SGHDT, CDR2 YYEEEE. The CDR3 DNA follows: TGTGCCAGCAGCTTCGGCAATAGCGGGAACACTGAAGCTTTCTTT. This codes for CASSFGNSGNTEAFF.

In this sample, this clonotype turned up many times. This sequence joins TRBV29-1 and TRBJ2-1, with D possibly TRBD2 on 6 matching bases. Germline CDR1 SQVTM, CDR2 ANQGSEA. This CDR3 is built from 12 residues. V was pared by 6 bases and J by 6 bases, with 12 bases between. Here the CDR3 reads CSVGGWVNEQFF. Written as DNA, the CDR3 is TGCAGCGTGGGGGGTTGGGTCAATGAGCAGTTCTTC.

There are many counts of this clonotype. This chain links TRBV7-9 with TRBJ1-6; 9 positions agree with TRBD1. After removal of 4 bases from V and 7 bases from J, the junction contained 5 bases not matched to a gene. The germline CDR1 and CDR2 sequences are SEHNR and FQNEAQ (reference sequence). This CDR3 region has 15 residues. Here the CDR3 DNA reads TGTGCCAGCAGCTGGACAGGGGACTTGAATTCACCCCTCCACTTT. Translating it yields CASSWTGDLNSPLHF.

This clonotype was counted only a few times. This sequence joins TRBV20-1 and TRBJ1-5, with 8 nucleotides matching TRBD1. V shed 0 bases and J 6 bases; nucleotides not matched to a gene: 10. Germline CDR1 and CDR2: DFQATT and SNEGSKA (reference sequence). The CDR3 loop spans 16 amino acids. CDR3 region: CSARDRDRGRAQPQHF. The CDR3 nucleotides are TGCAGTGCTAGAGATCGCGACAGGGGTAGGGCTCAGCCCCAGCATTTT.

V is TRBV5-6 and J is TRBJ2-1; no reliable D call. Deletions cut 0 bases from V and 9 bases from J, with 13 bases between. The germline V gene encodes CDR1 SGHDT and CDR2 YYEEEE. The CDR3 contains 14 residues. The CDR3 sequence is CASSLGVRSGEQFF. The DNA of the CDR3 is TGTGCCAGCAGCTTGGGGGTAAGGTCAGGTGAGCAGTTCTTC.

J is TRBJ2-1 and V is TRBV24-1; 8 bases are a match to TRBD2. The CDR3 covers 14 residues. In germline, CDR1 is KGHDR, CDR2 SFDVKD. After removal of 7 bases from V and 7 bases from J, the junction contained 8 bases not matched to a gene. The CDR3 DNA reads as TGTGCCACCAGGGGGGACGGGAGGGATAATGAGCAGTTCTTC. This sequence encodes CATRGDGRDNEQFF.

This clonotype was counted only a few times. J is TRBJ2-6 and V is TRBV4-1; TRBD1 might be the D (5 bases). Germline lookup yields CDR1 MGHRA and CDR2 YSYEKL. V gave up 1 base and J gave up 0 bases, with 7 bases separating them. The CDR3 is 16 residues long. The CDR3 DNA reads as TGCGCCAGCAGCCAAGTGGGGCACTCTGGGGCCAACGTCCTGACTTTC. Protein sequence: CASSQVGHSGANVLTF.

Comments on this clonotype: One base away lies a much larger clone, so this may be a sequencing read error. This rearrangement joins TRBV29-1 to TRBJ2-1; 10 bases map to TRBD2. The germline V gene has CDR1 SQVTM and CDR2 ANQGSEA. The CDR3 extends over 14 amino acids. V was pared by 5 bases and J by 6 bases, with 7 bases of the junction left unmatched. CDR3 DNA: TGCAGCGTTACCGCTAGCGGGAGTGGCAATGAGCAGTTCTTC. It encodes CSVTASGSGNEQFF.

This clonotype was found many times. CDR3 bases: TGTGCCAGCAGCTTATCGGCGAGAAAAACTGAAGCTTTCTTT. Amino acid sequence: CASSLSARKTEAFF. The chain carries TRBV7-8 and TRBJ1-1; D is uncertain. The CDR3 extends over 14 amino acids. In germline, CDR1 is SGHVS, CDR2 FQNEAQ. Trimming stripped 2 bases from V and 5 bases from J, with 12 bases between.

This clonotype was recorded many times. The chain joins TRBV7-2 to TRBJ2-2; the match to TRBD2 covers 10 bases. V lost 4 bases, J lost 1 base, and 6 bases stayed unmatched. The CDR3 covers 17 residues. Germline lookup yields CDR1 SGHTA and CDR2 FQGNSA. The CDR3: CASSWRRTSGNTGELFF. In DNA form, the CDR3 reads TGTGCCAGCAGCTGGCGCCGGACTAGCGGGAACACCGGGGAGCTGTTTTTT.

This chain links TRBV6-5 with TRBJ2-7; 10 bases agree with TRBD2. J gave up 2 bases and V 5 bases, and 12 bases lay outside the gene matches. The germline CDR1 and CDR2 sequences are MNHEY and SVGAGI. The CDR3 covers 17 residues. The CDR3, as DNA: TGTGCCAGCAGTCACCCCCCACTAGCGGGGATAACCTACGAGCAGTACTTC. Encoded protein: CASSHPPLAGITYEQYF.

There are a few counts of this clonotype. The CDR3 bases are TGCAGTGCTAACGCAGGGAAAGAGACCCAGTACTTC. Translation: CSANAGKETQYF. The chain has TRBV20-1 and TRBJ2-5, with D tentatively TRBD1 (5 bases). Looked up from germline, CDR1 is DFQATT and CDR2 is SNEGSKA (reference sequence). V lost 4 bases and J 3 bases, leaving 9 bases between the germline ends. CDR3 length equals 12 residues.

This clonotype was seen more than once but under ten times. The V gene is TRBV2, the J gene TRBJ1-1; 8 positions agree with TRBD1. The CDR3 runs 14 residues. V shed 8 bases and J 4 bases; nucleotides not matched to a gene: 9. Germline CDR1 reads SNHLY; CDR2 reads FYNNEI. CDR3 nucleotide sequence: TGTGCCAGCCCTAAGGGACAGGATTTCACTGAAGCTTTCTTT. This translates into CASPKGQDFTEAFF.

The chain couples TRBV27 to TRBJ2-5; D might be TRBD1 or TRBD2, each matching 5 bases. Trimming shortened V by 5 bases and J by 5 bases, and 18 bases separated the two germline ends. The germline CDR1 and CDR2 sequences are MNHEY and SMNVEV (reference sequence). The CDR3 totals 15 residues. CDR3 DNA: TGTGCCAGCAGTCTCGTTAGAGGGGTCGGCGAGACCCAGTACTTC. It translates to CASSLVRGVGETQYF.

V is TRBV3-1 and J is TRBJ2-3; tentative D call: TRBD2 (5 bases). CDR1 is LGHDT, CDR2 YNNKEL, per germline (reference sequence). The CDR3 has 15 amino acids. Trimming cost V 0 bases and J 4 bases, with 11 bases left between them. CDR3 protein: CASSQDGRAADTQYF. The CDR3 DNA follows: TGTGCCAGCAGCCAAGATGGTCGAGCGGCAGATACGCAGTATTTT.

The CDR3 protein is CASRLQGMNTEAFF. CDR3 nucleotides: TGTGCCAGCAGACTGCAGGGGATGAACACTGAAGCTTTCTTT. The chain combines TRBV7-9 with TRBJ1-1, with TRBD1 as a possible D gene (6 bases). V shed 6 bases and J shed 0 bases, with 11 bases lying between them. This CDR3 contains 14 residues. Germline values: CDR1 SEHNR, CDR2 FQNEAQ (reference sequence).

The table lists this clonotype with many counts. The gene calls are TRBV12-3 or TRBV12-4 and TRBJ2-3; D is perhaps TRBD1 or TRBD2 (5 bases each). The CDR3 covers 15 residues. The V gene lost 7 bases and the J gene lost 1 base, with 15 bases spanning the gap. The CDR3 sequence is CASTHSGRGTDTQYF. For the CDR3, the DNA is TGTGCCAGCACTCACTCGGGACGGGGCACAGATACGCAGTATTTT.

This clonotype was counted many times. V usage is TRBV7-8 and J usage is TRBJ2-7; D remains unclear. V was pared by 1 base and J by 1 base, with 11 bases between. Per germline, CDR1 SGHVS and CDR2 FQNEAQ. The CDR3 is 15 residues long. As DNA, the CDR3 is TGTGCCAGCAGCTTAGGGGCCTTAGGGTCCTACGAGCAGTACTTC. Protein: CASSLGALGSYEQYF.

This chain connects TRBV7-6 to TRBJ2-4, with 7 nucleotides matching TRBD1. V lost 5 bases to trimming and J lost 9 bases; unmatched junction nucleotides: 10. This CDR3 region has 14 residues. Looked up from germline, CDR1 is SGHVS and CDR2 is FNYEAQ. The CDR3 region is CASSPPRQGIIQYF. The CDR3 coding sequence is TGTGCCAGCAGCCCTCCGCGACAGGGTATCATTCAGTACTTC. Drawing the rest from reference TRBV7-6 and TRBJ2-4, the complete variable domain is GAGVSQSPRYKVTKRGQDVALRCDPISGHVSLYWYRQALGQGPEFLTYFNYEAQQDKSGLPNDRFSAERPEGSISTLTIQRTEQRDSAMYRCASSPPRQGIIQYFGAGTRLSVL.

This clonotype was recorded a few times. This rearrangement joins TRBV6-1 to TRBJ1-4, with 7 bases that match TRBD1. Germline lookup yields CDR1 MNHNS and CDR2 SASEGT. Trimming removed 6 bases from V and 8 bases from J; junction bases left unmatched: 15. The CDR3 has 16 residues. CDR3 in amino acids: CASSPYSGTAGEKLFF. CDR3 bases: TGTGCCAGCAGCCCCTATTCCGGGACAGCGGGGGAAAAACTGTTTTTT.

This clonotype showed up many times. Here the CDR3 DNA reads TGCAGTGCTAGAGGACCGACTAGCGGGAGCTCCGGGGAGCTGTTTTTT. Its translation: CSARGPTSGSSGELFF. V is TRBV20-1 and J is TRBJ2-2, with 12 bases identical to TRBD2. CDR1 and CDR2 (germline): DFQATT, SNEGSKA (reference sequence). This CDR3 spans 16 amino acids. The V segment lost 1 base and the J segment 6 bases; nucleotides outside the gene matches: 6.

This clonotype occurred a few times. The chain joins TRBV7-2 to TRBJ2-1, with 9 bases that match TRBD2. Germline V gene data show CDR1 as SGHTA and CDR2 as FQGNSA. The V gene end was trimmed by 1 base and the J gene end by 7 bases; junction bases not matched to a gene: 8. The CDR3 covers 16 residues. CDR3 in DNA: TGTGCCAGCAGCTTAGACAGGGGACTAGCAAGGAATGAGCAGTTCTTC. Protein: CASSLDRGLARNEQFF.

This clonotype was seen many times. The chain joins TRBV7-6 to TRBJ2-2; TRBD2 agrees at 7 bases. Trimming took 4 bases from V and 2 from J; bases not matched to a gene: 10. Germline-derived CDR1 and CDR2 are SGHVS and FNYEAQ. The CDR3 spans 17 residues. In DNA, the CDR3 is TGTGCCAGCAGCTCACCCTGGCGGGAGAATAACACCGGGGAGCTGTTTTTT. Translated, it gives CASSSPWRENNTGELFF.

This clonotype was observed at least ten times. The chain carries TRBV6-6 and TRBJ1-4; no reliable D call. V gave up 6 bases and J gave up 4 bases, with 6 bases separating them. CDR1 is MNHNY, CDR2 SVGAGI, per germline (reference sequence). This CDR3 is 12 amino acids long. In nucleotides, the CDR3 is TGTGCCAGCAGGGGAGGTAATGAAAAACTGTTTTTT. This translates into CASRGGNEKLFF.